This T cell receptor beta chain was captured by sequencing in a study of chemoradiotherapy in HPV16-positive cancers. The data were produced by immunoSEQ multiplex PCR, yet TCRdb's version contains in-frame clones alone and is incomplete. The profile covers about 12,000 clones, with roughly 76% appearing a single time and approximately 0.96% taken by the ten largest. The CDR3 is 13 amino acids. CDR1 SEHNR and CDR2 FQNEAQ come from the germline V gene (reference sequence). V lost 7 bases and J 3 bases, leaving 10 bases between the germline ends. This chain joins TRBV7-9 and TRBJ2-1; D not certain. The receptor comes from a human donor with HPV-associated anogenital cancer. The specimen was collected from a patient who underwent chemoradiotherapy. The CDR3: CASILGSYNEQFF. The CDR3 bases are TGTGCCAGCATCCTGGGCAGCTACAATGAGCAGTTCTTC.